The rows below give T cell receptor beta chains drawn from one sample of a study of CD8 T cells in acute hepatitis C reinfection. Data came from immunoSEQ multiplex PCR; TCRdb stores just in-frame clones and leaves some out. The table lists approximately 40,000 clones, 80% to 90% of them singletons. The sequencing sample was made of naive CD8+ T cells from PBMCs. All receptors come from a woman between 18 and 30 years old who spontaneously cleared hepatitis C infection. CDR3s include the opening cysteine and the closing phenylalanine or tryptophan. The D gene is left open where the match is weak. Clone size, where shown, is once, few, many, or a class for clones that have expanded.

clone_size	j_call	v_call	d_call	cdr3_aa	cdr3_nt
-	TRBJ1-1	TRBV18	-	CASSPGTEAFF	TGTGCCAGCTCACCAGGGACTGAAGCTTTCTTT
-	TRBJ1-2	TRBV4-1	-	CASSHPTSGYTF	TGCGCCAGCAGCCACCCGACAAGTGGCTACACCTTC
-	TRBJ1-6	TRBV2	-	CASTYPDTGDSPLHF	TGTGCCAGCACCTACCCGGACACGGGGGATTCACCCCTCCACTTT
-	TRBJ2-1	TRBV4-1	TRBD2	CASSQGSGSPYNEQFF	TGCGCCAGCAGCCAAGGTAGCGGGAGCCCCTACAATGAGCAGTTCTTC
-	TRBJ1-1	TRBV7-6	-	CASSFTQGGNTEAFF	TGTGCCAGCAGCTTTACCCAGGGAGGGAACACTGAAGCTTTCTTT
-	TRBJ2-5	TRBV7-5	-	CVRSLGRLTWTQYF	TGTGTCAGAAGCTTAGGTCGGCTCACGTGGACCCAGTACTTC
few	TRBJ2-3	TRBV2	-	CASRGGTDTQYF	TGTGCCAGCAGGGGAGGAACAGATACGCAGTATTTT
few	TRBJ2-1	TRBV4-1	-	CASSQDRRLDEQFF	TGCGCCAGCAGCCAAGATCGACGGCTCGATGAGCAGTTCTTC
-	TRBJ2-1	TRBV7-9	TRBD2	CASTWTSGGYNEQFF	TGTGCCAGCACCTGGACTAGCGGAGGATACAATGAGCAGTTCTTC
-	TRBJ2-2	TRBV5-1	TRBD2	CASSPGLAGGPRAGELFF	TGCGCCAGCAGCCCCGGACTAGCGGGAGGGCCTAGGGCCGGGGAGCTGTTTTTT
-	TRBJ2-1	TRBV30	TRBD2	CAWSVHASGRNEQFF	TGTGCCTGGAGTGTACATGCTAGCGGGAGGAATGAGCAGTTCTTC
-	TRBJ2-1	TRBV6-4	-	CARNCNYNEQFF	TGTGCCAGAAACTGTAACTACAATGAGCAGTTCTTC
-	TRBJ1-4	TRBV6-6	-	CASSYVRTINEKLFF	TGTGCCAGCAGTTACGTAAGGACCATTAATGAAAAACTGTTTTTT
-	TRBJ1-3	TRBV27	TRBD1	CASSSSLGQGPYSGNTIYF	TGTGCCAGCAGTTCCTCCCTCGGACAGGGCCCTTACTCTGGAAACACCATATATTTT
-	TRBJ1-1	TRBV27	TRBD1	CASSSRDRVPNTEAFF	TGTGCCAGCAGTTCCCGGGACAGAGTGCCGAACACTGAAGCTTTCTTT
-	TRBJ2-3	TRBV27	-	CASSYPGTDTQYF	TGTGCCAGCAGTTACCCAGGGACGGATACGCAGTATTTT
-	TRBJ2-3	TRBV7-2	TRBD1	CASSFGTGLSGTDTQYF	TGTGCCAGCAGCTTTGGGACAGGGCTCTCTGGCACAGATACGCAGTATTTT
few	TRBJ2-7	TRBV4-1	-	CASSQDDRGLSYEQYF	TGCGCCAGCAGCCAAGATGATCGGGGTTTAAGCTACGAGCAGTACTTC
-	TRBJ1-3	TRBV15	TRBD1	CATSMRGGGEGGNTIYF	TGTGCCACCAGCATGAGAGGGGGCGGAGAAGGTGGAAACACCATATATTTT
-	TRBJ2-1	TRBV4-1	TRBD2	CASSQHGDLAGGPNEQFF	TGCGCCAGCAGCCAGCACGGTGATCTAGCGGGAGGACCGAATGAGCAGTTCTTC
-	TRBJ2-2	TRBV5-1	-	CASSFDGSTGELFF	TGCGCCAGCAGCTTCGACGGGAGCACCGGGGAGCTGTTTTTT
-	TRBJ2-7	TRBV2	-	CASSEGGPYYEQYF	TGTGCCAGCAGTGAAGGGGGGCCCTACTACGAGCAGTACTTC
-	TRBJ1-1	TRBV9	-	CASSVAPTGNTEAFF	TGTGCCAGCAGCGTAGCACCGACAGGCAACACTGAAGCTTTCTTT
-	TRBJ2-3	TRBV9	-	CASSVGQGVSDTQYF	TGTGCCAGCAGCGTAGGGCAGGGAGTTTCAGATACGCAGTATTTT
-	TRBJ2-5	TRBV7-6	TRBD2	CASSLGGGETQYF	TGTGCCAGCAGCTTAGGGGGGGGAGAGACCCAGTACTTC
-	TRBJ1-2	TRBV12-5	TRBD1	CASGPTGTELYGYTF	TGTGCTAGTGGTCCCACCGGGACAGAGCTTTATGGCTACACCTTC
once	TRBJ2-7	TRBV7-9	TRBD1	CASSLDLGQGSYEQYF	TGTGCCAGCAGCTTAGATCTTGGACAGGGATCCTACGAGCAGTACTTC
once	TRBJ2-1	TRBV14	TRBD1	CASSPPWGQAHGDEQFF	TGTGCCAGCAGCCCCCCCTGGGGACAGGCTCACGGGGATGAGCAGTTCTTC
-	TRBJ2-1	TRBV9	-	CASSVDQGLYNEQFF	TGTGCCAGCAGCGTAGATCAAGGCCTCTACAATGAGCAGTTCTTC
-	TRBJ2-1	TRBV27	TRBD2	CASNNAGGANEQFF	TGTGCCAGCAATAATGCGGGAGGGGCCAATGAGCAGTTCTTC
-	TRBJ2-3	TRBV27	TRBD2	CASSISGIWADTQYF	TGTGCCAGCAGTATCAGCGGGATATGGGCAGATACGCAGTATTTT
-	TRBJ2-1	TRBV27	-	CASSLFGTPREQFF	TGTGCCAGCAGTTTATTTGGTACCCCCAGGGAGCAGTTCTTC
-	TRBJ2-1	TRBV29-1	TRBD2	CSVEFGTSGRIYEQFF	TGCAGCGTTGAGTTCGGGACTAGCGGGAGGATCTATGAGCAGTTCTTC
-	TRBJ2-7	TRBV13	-	CASSTTGSSYEQYF	TGTGCCAGCAGCACAACAGGGTCCTCCTACGAGCAGTACTTC
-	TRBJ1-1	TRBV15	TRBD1	CATSRPTGSDNTEAFF	TGTGCCACCAGCAGACCGACAGGGTCTGATAACACTGAAGCTTTCTTT
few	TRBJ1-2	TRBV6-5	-	CASSSAYGYTF	TGTGCCAGCAGTTCCGCTTATGGCTACACCTTC
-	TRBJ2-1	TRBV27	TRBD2	CASSFLGLANEQFF	TGTGCCAGCAGTTTTCTAGGACTAGCAAATGAGCAGTTCTTC
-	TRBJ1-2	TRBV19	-	CASSIDSQLGYGYTF	TGTGCCAGTAGTATCGACTCACAGTTGGGCTATGGCTACACCTTC
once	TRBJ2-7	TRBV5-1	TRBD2	CASSFSSGSYEQYF	TGCGCCAGCAGCTTTTCTAGCGGGTCCTACGAGCAGTACTTC
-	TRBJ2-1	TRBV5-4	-	CASSPGESSYNEQFF	TGTGCCAGCAGTCCGGGGGAAAGCTCCTACAATGAGCAGTTCTTC
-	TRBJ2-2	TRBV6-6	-	CASSFENTGELFF	TGTGCCAGCAGTTTTGAGAACACCGGGGAGCTGTTTTTT
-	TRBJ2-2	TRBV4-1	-	CASSQGLLGNTGELFF	TGCGCCAGCAGCCAAGGTCTCCTGGGGAACACCGGGGAGCTGTTTTTT
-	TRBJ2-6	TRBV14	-	CASSQGVGGKPSGANVLTF	TGTGCCAGCAGCCAAGGCGTAGGAGGGAAACCCTCTGGGGCCAACGTCCTGACTTTC
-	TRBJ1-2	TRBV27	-	CASSPRGDNYGYTF	TGTGCCAGCAGCCCGAGGGGGGATAACTATGGCTACACCTTC
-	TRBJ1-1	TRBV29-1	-	CSVLEVSEAFF	TGCAGCGTTTTGGAGGTCTCTGAAGCTTTCTTT
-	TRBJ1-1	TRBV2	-	CASSEVGLNTEAFF	TGTGCCAGCAGTGAAGTGGGGTTGAACACTGAAGCTTTCTTT
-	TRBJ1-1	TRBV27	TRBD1	CASSLDRDTEAFF	TGTGCCAGCAGTTTAGACAGGGACACTGAAGCTTTCTTT
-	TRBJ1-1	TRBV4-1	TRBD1	CASSQALQGKNTEAFF	TGCGCCAGCAGCCAGGCATTACAGGGGAAGAACACTGAAGCTTTCTTT
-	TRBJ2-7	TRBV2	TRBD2	CASSGQDPAGVGEQYF	TGTGCCAGCAGTGGTCAGGACCCAGCGGGAGTCGGCGAGCAGTACTTC
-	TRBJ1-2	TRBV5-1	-	CASSSRTVNYGYTF	TGCGCCAGCAGCTCACGGACAGTCAACTATGGCTACACCTTC
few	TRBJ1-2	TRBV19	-	CASSPRDSGGYTF	TGTGCCAGTTCCCCCCGGGATTCGGGTGGCTACACCTTC
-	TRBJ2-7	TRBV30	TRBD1	CAWSFTGGSYEQYF	TGTGCCTGGAGTTTTACAGGGGGCTCCTACGAGCAGTACTTC
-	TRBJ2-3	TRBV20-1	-	CSINTQYF	TGCAGTATCAATACGCAGTATTTT
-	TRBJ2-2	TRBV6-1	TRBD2	CASSEAPLAGFTGELFF	TGTGCCAGCAGTGAAGCGCCACTAGCGGGATTCACCGGGGAGCTGTTTTTT